This T cell receptor (beta chain) was captured by sequencing in a study of human T cells and chemical hapten exposure. TCRdb fed the RACE reads into MiXCR, producing one record per CDR3 protein. The repertoire holds tens of thousands of distinct CDR3 sequences, with roughly 7.2% as singletons. The sample's time point: patch test 1, 2 weeks after DPC sensitization. This sample's treatment: therapeutic diphenylcyclopropenone sensitization with weekly scalp DPC. This clonotype was seen ten or more times. The material sequenced was whole blood, taken in connection with sensitization to the hapten diphenylcyclopropenone (DPC). This clonotype was obtained from a woman aged 25 to 39 with alopecia areata. Some clones in this sample may be carry-over from other donors' samples.

The CDR3 loop is CASSPDQPDTQYF. DNA for the CDR3: TGTGCCAGCTCACCAGACCAGCCGGATACGCAGTATTTT. The chain employs TRBV18 and TRBJ2-3; D gene unclear. V lost 2 bases and J 6 bases, leaving 9 bases between the germline ends. Germline V gene data show CDR1 as KGHSH and CDR2 as LQKENI. The CDR3 is made up of 13 amino acids. Combining the CDR3 with reference TRBV18 and TRBJ2-3 gives the whole variable domain NAGVMQNPRHLVRRRGQEARLRCSPMKGHSHVYWYRQLPEEGLKFMVYLQKENIIDESGMPKERFSAEFPKEGPSILRIQQVVRGDSAAYFCASSPDQPDTQYFGPGTRLTVL.